One T cell receptor (beta chain) is described in this entry. Its antigen remains undetermined. Base qualities are not at hand, and no much larger clone is one base apart. The time point tag for this specimen amounts to: baseline before first vaccination. Samples from vaccinated people were obtained from the UK trials COV001 and COV002, which included a single-blind randomized controlled phase 2/3 trial of AZD1222 (ChAdOx1 nCoV-19) in healthy adults. Trial participant PBMC samples were collected at day 0 and day 28 after the second dose for TCRbeta chain sequencing. This sample is drawn from a study of T cell responses to AZD1222 COVID-19 vaccine (dated by TCRdb to about 2021). Concerning the study at large: AZD1222 recipients whose second dose came at about 4 weeks and those whose second dose came at about 12 weeks were combined into one group, since spike-specific TCR depth and breadth did not differ between the two schedules. Enrollment into the trials was organized by age into subgroups of 18-55, 56-69 and 70-plus years, and those subgroups contained roughly 150, 30 and 60 TCR-sequenced participants, respectively. A total of just over 230 trial participants underwent TCR sequencing, of whom more than 200 had received two doses of AZD1222 and 26 had received two doses of the MenACWY control vaccine.

The CDR3 starts with the cysteine, ends with the phenylalanine, and has 14 residues. The retained sequence is limited to the CDR3, 42 bases, with the frame set at the first base. The trim is 0 bases for V and 7 bases for J, with a gap of 13 bases between the germline ends. CDR1 is given as GTSNPN and CDR2 as SVGIG, both from the germline V gene (reference sequence). Overall study results and their limits: Participants were mostly white British, with more females than males. The authors suggested clonal diversity may have been underestimated. No day 14 peak-response samples were available, so repertoires were characterized only after the peak T cell response. Nearly half of unique spike-specific TCRs reportedly recognized epitopes outside regions mutated in the B.1.351 and B.1.1.7 variants. CD4 TCRs associated with the vaccine covered the entire spike protein, and the dominant responses were in regions 160-218 and 743-854. The 56-69-year group was small, and its depth increase did not reach significance, likely because of low power. A significant rise in spike-specific TCR breadth and depth was observed after two AZD1222 doses relative to day 0 and relative to MenACWY recipients. Conclusions about previously exposed vaccinees were limited because only five to seven AZD1222 recipients were SARS-CoV-2 seropositive at baseline.

The CDR3 regions of human TCRbeta chains were analyzed by immunosequencing. In the authors' own workflow: TCRs in the repertoires were compared against a reference library of SARS-CoV-2-specific TCRs that had been generated with the MIRA antigen-specificity platform. Breadth was defined as the fraction of unique TCRs that were SARS-CoV-2-associated. Depth was defined as the fraction of total T cells that were SARS-CoV-2-associated. Using the MIRA data, each spike-specific TCR was mapped to the spike region that the TCR reacts to and placed in a CD4 or CD8 class. Log10-transformed breadth and depth values were compared by one-way ANOVA with Sidak's multiple comparisons tests. TCRdb limited this immuneACCESS table to in-frame rearrangements with V and J called. A share of clones is missing; checked studies link under half to unresolved V genes, and the rest is unexplained. For V, J and clone size, that table is used; D and trimming come from the DNA. Across this sample there are roughly 130,000 clones, with about nine tenths seen only once. The biggest ten clones account for approximately 1.6% of the sample.

The chain links TRBV30 with TRBJ1-5; the D gene is not confidently resolved. The material sequenced was peripheral blood, taken on day 0 of AZD1222 vaccination. The receptor was isolated from an adult in good health. CDR3 reads: CAWSVGTLEQPQHF. The sequence in DNA is TGTGCCTGGAGTGTGGGAACCCTGGAGCAGCCCCAGCATTTT.